What follows are 2 T cell receptor beta chains derived from one specimen sequenced in a study of identical twins (dated by TCRdb to the mid-2010s). Libraries were made using 5' RACE. Instrument on record: Illumina HiSeq 2000. In TCRdb, the public reads were trimmed at Q25 with fastp and aligned with MiXCR, with productive beta chains retained. One record per CDR3 amino acid sequence lists the most common genes and DNA. The sample includes 750,000 to 950,000 distinct CDR3 sequences, with over 9% observed a single time. The top ten clones comprise roughly 1.6% of the sample. This same sample was also part of a study on yellow fever vaccine responses in identical twins.

The sample was PBMCs. These receptors were collected from a woman aged 18 to 35 in good health.

The chain joins TRBV12-3 or TRBV12-4 to TRBJ1-2, with 7 bases matching TRBD1. This CDR3 is built from 12 residues. V was clipped by 10 bases and J by 4 bases; unmatched bases: 6. The CDR3 spells CATLDRSYGYTF. The CDR3 DNA sequence: TGTGCCACCCTGGACAGGTCCTATGGCTACACCTTC.

This clonotype turned up a few times. The rearrangement uses TRBV5-1 and TRBJ2-1, with D maybe TRBD1 (7 bases). Trimming stripped 3 bases from V and 7 bases from J, with 14 bases between. CDR1 is SGHRS and CDR2 is YFSETQ in the germline V gene. The CDR3 length is 14 residues. The CDR3 loop is CASSSGGPGNEQFF. Here the CDR3 DNA reads TGCGCCAGCAGCTCAGGGGGGCCGGGGAATGAGCAGTTCTTC.